The 5 T cell receptor beta chains below all came from one sample that was sequenced in a study of cytomegalovirus exposure and HLA in healthy donors. Primers included in the PCR were 60 Vbeta and 13 Jbeta primers. Using immunoSEQ multiplex PCR, the repertoire was profiled, and TCRdb retains in-frame clones only, with some absent. The sample contains roughly 140,000 clones, over 75% of which appear only once. Material for sequencing was PBMCs. These TCRs come from a woman aged 25 to 39 in good health and CMV-seronegative.

V gene TRBV5-8 combines with J gene TRBJ1-3; D perhaps matches TRBD1 (5 bases). This CDR3 contains 14 residues. Germline loops: CDR1 SGHTS, CDR2 YDEGEE. V lost 8 bases to trimming and J lost 1 base, with 13 bases between them. The CDR3 is CARSEGLSGNTIYF. CDR3 DNA sequence: TGTGCCAGATCAGAGGGACTTTCTGGAAACACCATATATTTT.

This rearrangement joins TRBV20-1 to TRBJ2-7; D may be TRBD2 (6 bases). This CDR3 has 11 residues. The germline V and J ends were trimmed by 7 bases and 6 bases, with 13 bases remaining between them. Germline V CDR1 and CDR2: DFQATT, SNEGSKA (reference sequence). This CDR3 reads CSVRVGGEQYF. In DNA form, the CDR3 reads TGCAGTGTCAGGGTCGGGGGCGAGCAGTACTTC.

The chain carries TRBV28 and TRBJ1-5; D is unresolved. The CDR3 covers 15 residues. Germline V gives CDR1 MDHEN, CDR2 SYDVKM. With 3 bases removed from V and 5 bases from J, the gap between germline ends came to 14 bases. CDR3 DNA sequence: TGTGCCAGCAGTTTGCGACTCGTAGGTGATCAGCCCCAGCATTTT. This translates into CASSLRLVGDQPQHF.

The chain links TRBV5-6 to TRBJ2-5; 7 bases map to TRBD1. CDR3 length: 14 amino acids. Looked up from germline, CDR1 is SGHDT and CDR2 is YYEEEE. The ends lost 5 bases at V and 5 bases at J; junction bases unmatched: 9. CDR3 nucleotide sequence: TGTGCCAGCAGGAAGACAGGGCGTGGGGAGACCCAGTACTTC. This sequence encodes CASRKTGRGETQYF. The complete variable domain, with remaining parts taken from reference TRBV5-6 and TRBJ2-5, reads DAGVTQSPTHLIKTRGQQVTLRCSPKSGHDTVSWYQQALGQGPQFIFQYYEEEERQRGNFPDRFSGHQFPNYSSELNVNALLLGDSALYLCASRKTGRGETQYFGPGTRLLVL.

Turning to this clone: At one of its ends the junction is not consistent with the germline gene, which may arise from a read error. The chain carries TRBV7-9 and TRBJ1-2, with 9 bases identical to TRBD1. Looked up from germline, CDR1 is SEHNR and CDR2 is FQNEAQ (reference sequence). The CDR3 has 16 amino acids. CDR3 DNA sequence: TGTTCCAGCAGCCTCTCGACAGGGGGTAAACTCTATGGCTACACCTTC. It yields the protein CSSSLSTGGKLYGYTF.